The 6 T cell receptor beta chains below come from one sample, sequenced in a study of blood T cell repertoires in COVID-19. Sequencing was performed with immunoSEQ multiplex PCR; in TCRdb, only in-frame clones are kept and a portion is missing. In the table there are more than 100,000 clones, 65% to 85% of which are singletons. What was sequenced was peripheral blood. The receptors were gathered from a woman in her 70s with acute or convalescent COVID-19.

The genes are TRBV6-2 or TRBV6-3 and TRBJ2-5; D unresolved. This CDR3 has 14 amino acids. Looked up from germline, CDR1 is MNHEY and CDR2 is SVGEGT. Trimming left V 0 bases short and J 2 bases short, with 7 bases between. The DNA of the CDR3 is TGTGCCAGCAGTTACTCTGGCGGACAAGAGACCCAGTACTTC. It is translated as CASSYSGGQETQYF.

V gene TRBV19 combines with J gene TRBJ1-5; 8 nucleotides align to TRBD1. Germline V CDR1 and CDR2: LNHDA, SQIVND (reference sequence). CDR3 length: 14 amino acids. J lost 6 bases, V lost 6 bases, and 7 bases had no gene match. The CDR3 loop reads CASSGQGPIQPQHF. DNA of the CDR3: TGTGCCAGTAGCGGACAGGGCCCTATTCAGCCCCAGCATTTT.

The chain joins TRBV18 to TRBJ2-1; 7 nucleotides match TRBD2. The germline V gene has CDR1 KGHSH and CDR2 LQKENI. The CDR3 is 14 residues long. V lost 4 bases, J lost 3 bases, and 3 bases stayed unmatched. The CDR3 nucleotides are TGTGCCAGCTCACGCGGACTAGACTACAATGAGCAGTTCTTC. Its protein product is CASSRGLDYNEQFF.

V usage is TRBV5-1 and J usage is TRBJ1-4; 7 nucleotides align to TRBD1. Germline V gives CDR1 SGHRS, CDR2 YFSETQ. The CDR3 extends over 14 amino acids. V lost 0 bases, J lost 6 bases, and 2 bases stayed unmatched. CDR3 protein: CASSLGQGYEKLFF. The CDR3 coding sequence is TGCGCCAGCAGCTTGGGACAGGGTTATGAAAAACTGTTTTTT.

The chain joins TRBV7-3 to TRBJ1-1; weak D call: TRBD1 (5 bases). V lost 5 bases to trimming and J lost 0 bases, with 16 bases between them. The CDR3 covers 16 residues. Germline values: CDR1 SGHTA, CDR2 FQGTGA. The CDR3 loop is CASSPKGRGMNTEAFF. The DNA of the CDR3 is TGTGCCAGCAGCCCCAAGGGGAGGGGCATGAACACTGAAGCTTTCTTT.

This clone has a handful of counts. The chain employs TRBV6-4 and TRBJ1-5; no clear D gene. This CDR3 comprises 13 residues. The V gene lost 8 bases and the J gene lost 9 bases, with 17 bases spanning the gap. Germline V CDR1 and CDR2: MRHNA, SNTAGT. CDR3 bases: TGTGCCAGCTCCCCTGACTCGACTGGGCCCCAGCATTTT. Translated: CASSPDSTGPQHF.